This TCR beta chain was documented in a study of neurological immune-mediated disorders. Study-level results: The greatest TCR clonal expansion occurred in HTLV-1-associated myelopathy and the least in multiple sclerosis, which fell below healthy controls. TCR-beta repertoires seemed private in all groups, with no expanded CDR3 amino acid sequences shared.

It was by 5'RACE with 10-nucleotide random UMIs that the cDNA was made. Each CDR3 protein is one row after TCRdb ran MiXCR on the 5' RACE reads. The table records some 25,000 distinct CDR3 sequences, 6.7% of them present only once. This clonotype is medium-sized within its sample. The antigen remains unidentified. Trimming took 5 bases from V and 4 from J; bases not matched to a gene: 15. There are 18 residues in the CDR3. CDR1 is MDHEN and CDR2 is SYDVKM in the germline V gene. A blood bank in Maryland, USA, provided the volunteers who served as healthy controls. The source of this sequence is a woman between 40 and 50 years old in good health. The J gene is TRBJ2-1, the V gene TRBV28; 9 bases are a match to TRBD2. Sequenced material: PBMCs. The CDR3 spells CASSPYLPGLAEYNEQFF. The CDR3 nucleotides read TGTGCCAGCAGTCCCTACTTGCCGGGACTAGCCGAGTACAATGAGCAGTTCTTC.